The sequence of this T cell receptor beta chain was determined in a study of cytomegalovirus exposure and HLA in healthy donors. Turning to the study itself: Within an early data release were about 85 million unique TCRs drawn from HLA-typed donors. There were fewer than 500 genotyped donors. Of these, roughly 84% fell in the genetic ancestry cluster associated with self-reported Caucasian donors. Whole-study findings and limits: TRBV6-2, TRBV6-3 and some other V segments were unresolvable in 87-base-pair reads. Rarity held for most TCR sequences, but there were some public TCRs that occurred in many donors.

The CDR3 totals 16 residues. From germline, CDR1 is LNHNV and CDR2 YYDKDF (reference sequence). The ends lost 0 bases at V and 2 bases at J; junction bases unmatched: 6. The PCR was carried out with 60 Vbeta primers and 13 Jbeta primers. Clones were read by immunoSEQ multiplex PCR, and TCRdb kept only the in-frame ones, dropping some. The sample shows roughly 120,000 clones, and approximately 0.93% sits with its ten largest clones. Of note for this clone: Antigen: not known.

The source material was PBMCs. The V and J genes are TRBV15 and TRBJ2-5; 7 bases align to TRBD1. This TCR was sampled from a man between 18 and 29 years old in good health and CMV-seronegative. The CDR3 region is CATSRDLRGQQETQYF. The CDR3 bases are TGTGCCACCAGCAGAGATCTCAGGGGACAGCAAGAGACCCAGTACTTC.